The 25 T cell receptor beta chains given below trace back to one sample, sequenced in a study of shared clonotypes between healthy human individuals. TCRdb keeps only in-frame clones here, not all; method: immunoSEQ multiplex PCR. The sample includes roughly 2.2 million clones, 80% to 95% of them seen just once. Sequences were obtained from naive CD4+ T cells from PBMCs. Documented subset: CD45RA+ positively selected. These receptor sequences come from a man between 18 and 35 years old in good health. Some clones in this sample may be carry-over from other donors' samples.

The chain has TRBV15 and TRBJ1-1; possibly TRBD1 for D (5 bases). V was pared by 0 bases and J by 4 bases, with 12 bases between. Germline V lookup: CDR1 LNHNV, CDR2 YYDKDF (reference sequence). This CDR3 contains 15 residues. The CDR3 DNA reads as TGTGCCACCAGCAGAGATACAGGTTCGAGCACTGAAGCTTTCTTT. This encodes CATSRDTGSSTEAFF.

As concerns this clone: The sample carries other DNA sequences with the same CDR3. This chain connects TRBV5-1 to TRBJ2-2, with 10 bases identical to TRBD2. With 4 bases clipped from V and 4 bases from J, the junction kept 4 bases outside the gene matches. This CDR3 contains 15 residues. CDR1 is SGHRS, CDR2 YFSETQ, per germline. In DNA form, the CDR3 reads TGCGCCAGCAGCCGCGCTAGCGGGAGCACCGGGGAGCTGTTTTTT. Its protein is CASSRASGSTGELFF.

This clone was counted a single time. The chain uses TRBV11-3 and TRBJ2-1; tentative D call: TRBD2 (6 bases). Germline loops: CDR1 SGHNT, CDR2 YENEEA. Trimming shortened V by 0 bases and J by 6 bases, and 9 bases separated the two germline ends. The CDR3 spans 14 residues. CDR3 protein: CASSLDMGGNEQFF. CDR3 bases: TGTGCCAGCAGCTTAGATATGGGGGGCAATGAGCAGTTCTTC.

The V and J genes are TRBV12-5 and TRBJ1-1; 9 bases map to TRBD1. V shed 9 bases, J shed 8 bases, and the junction held 10 bases outside the gene matches. CDR1 is LGHNT and CDR2 is FRNRAP in the germline V gene. The CDR3 contains 13 residues. This chain's CDR3 is CASQRTGEVEAFF. CDR3 nucleotides: TGTGCTAGCCAAAGGACAGGGGAGGTCGAAGCTTTCTTT. Together with reference TRBV12-5 and TRBJ1-1, the CDR3 gives the full variable domain: DARVTQTPRHKVTEMGQEVTMRCQPILGHNTVFWYRQTMMQGLELLAYFRNRAPLDDSGMPKDRFSAEMPDATLATLKIQPSEPRDSAVYFCASQRTGEVEAFFGQGTRLTVV.

Note on this clone: The identical CDR3 is also encoded by other nucleotide sequences in the sample. The chain links TRBV5-1 to TRBJ2-2, with 7 nucleotides matching TRBD1. CDR3 length: 15 amino acids. Trimming at V came to 4 bases and at J to 2 bases, leaving 5 bases not matched to a gene. CDR1 and CDR2 from the germline V gene are SGHRS and YFSETQ. The CDR3 DNA reads TGCGCCAGCAGCCGGGACAGACTCAACACCGGGGAGCTGTTTTTT. Its protein product is CASSRDRLNTGELFF.

This chain connects TRBV19 to TRBJ2-6; D is uncertain. The V end lost 7 bases, the J end lost 2 bases, and 9 bases lay between the germline ends. This CDR3 comprises 14 residues. Germline CDR1 is LNHDA and CDR2 is SQIVND (reference sequence). The DNA for the CDR3 is TGTGCCAGTAAGTGGGGAACTGGGGCCAACGTCCTGACTTTC. Translation gives CASKWGTGANVLTF. The variable domain in full, with the rest retrieved from reference TRBV19 and TRBJ2-6, is DGGITQSPKYLFRKEGQNVTLSCEQNLNHDAMYWYRQDPGQGLRLIYYSQIVNDFQKGDIAEGYSVSREKKESFPLTVTSAQKNPTAFYLCASKWGTGANVLTFGAGSRLTVL.

The chain links TRBV6-5 to TRBJ1-2; TRBD1 matches at 7 bases. The CDR3 is 15 residues long. Germline CDR1 reads MNHEY; CDR2 reads SVGAGI. V dropped 0 bases and J dropped 3; count of bases not matched to a gene: 4. The DNA of the CDR3 is TGTGCCAGCAGTTACTCGGGACAGAGCTACTATGGCTACACCTTC. Translating gives CASSYSGQSYYGYTF.

The V call is TRBV5-1, the J call TRBJ2-7; tentatively, D is TRBD1 (6 bases). The ends were cut back, 5 bases at V and 5 bases at J, with 14 bases in the middle. The V gene's germline CDR1 is SGHRS and CDR2 YFSETQ. CDR3 size: 13 residues. The CDR3: CASSRQGLDEQYF. The CDR3 bases are TGCGCCAGCAGTCGGCAGGGGTTGGACGAGCAGTACTTC.

This chain uses TRBV5-4 with TRBJ2-7; possibly TRBD1 or TRBD2 for D (6 bases each). Between the trimmed V and J ends, which lost 1 base and 6 bases, there was a span of 14 bases. The CDR3 runs 14 residues. Germline assignment: CDR1 SGHNT and CDR2 YYREEE (reference sequence). The CDR3: CASSLSSGEVEQYF. The CDR3 DNA reads TGTGCCAGCAGCTTGTCGTCAGGGGAGGTCGAGCAGTACTTC.

V and J are TRBV15 and TRBJ1-4; D call uncertain. CDR1 is LNHNV and CDR2 is YYDKDF in the germline V gene (reference sequence). The V gene lost 8 bases and the J gene lost 5 bases, with 6 bases spanning the gap. The CDR3 sequence is 11 residues long. CDR3 nucleotide sequence: TGTGCCACCGCAGAGAATGAAAAACTGTTTTTT. Translation gives CATAENEKLFF.

The chain recombines TRBV7-2 with TRBJ1-3; TRBD1 matches 8 bases. Germline CDR1 reads SGHTA; CDR2 reads FQGNSA. The CDR3 has 18 amino acids. J gave up 0 bases and V 4 bases, and 11 bases lay outside the gene matches. The CDR3 region is CASSSYLDRGGSGNTIYF. Written as DNA, the CDR3 is TGTGCCAGCAGCTCTTACCTTGACAGGGGCGGCTCTGGAAACACCATATATTTT.

This chain links TRBV19 with TRBJ2-7; 7 bases line up with TRBD1. This CDR3 spans 20 amino acids. The germline V gene encodes CDR1 LNHDA and CDR2 SQIVND (reference sequence). V was pared by 7 bases and J by 2 bases, with 26 bases of the junction left unmatched. CDR3 sequence: CASKRVCVTGLLIVTYEQYF. CDR3 bases: TGTGCCAGTAAGAGGGTTTGTGTGACAGGGTTGTTAATCGTAACCTACGAGCAGTACTTC. Complete variable domain (other parts from reference TRBV19 and TRBJ2-7): DGGITQSPKYLFRKEGQNVTLSCEQNLNHDAMYWYRQDPGQGLRLIYYSQIVNDFQKGDIAEGYSVSREKKESFPLTVTSAQKNPTAFYLCASKRVCVTGLLIVTYEQYFGPGTRLTVT.

The chain couples TRBV28 to TRBJ1-1, with D perhaps TRBD1 (5 bases). The CDR3 has 17 amino acids. Germline CDR1 reads MDHEN; CDR2 reads SYDVKM. V lost 6 bases, J lost 0 bases, and 20 bases lay in between. CDR3 nucleotides: TGTGCCAGCAGGCCTGCCCGTGGGGGGACCATGAACACTGAAGCTTTCTTT. Translating it yields CASRPARGGTMNTEAFF.

The chain joins TRBV19 to TRBJ1-5; D ambiguous. The CDR3 loop spans 15 amino acids. CDR1 is LNHDA and CDR2 is SQIVND in the germline V gene (reference sequence). Trimming took 3 bases from V and 4 from J, leaving 13 bases between them. CDR3 loop: CASSIRPWANQPQHF. The CDR3 coding sequence is TGTGCCAGTAGTATTCGTCCCTGGGCGAATCAGCCCCAGCATTTT.

The chain couples TRBV6-5 to TRBJ2-1; 10 bases fit TRBD2. This CDR3 has 15 residues. Germline-derived CDR1 and CDR2 are MNHEY and SVGAGI. J was trimmed by 8 bases and V by 5 bases; bases with no gene match: 9. CDR3 in DNA: TGTGCCAGCAGTCAGGGGGCTAGCGGGAGATATGAGCAGTTCTTC. Protein product: CASSQGASGRYEQFF.

The V call is TRBV7-2, the J call TRBJ1-1, with D possibly matching TRBD1 (6 bases). This CDR3 has 13 residues. Deletions cut 10 bases from V and 5 bases from J, with 17 bases between. Germline assignment: CDR1 SGHTA and CDR2 FQGNSA. The CDR3 DNA follows: TGTGCCAACTCACAGGGCGTGGGGACTGAAGCTTTCTTT. Its translation: CANSQGVGTEAFF.

This chain uses TRBV30 with TRBJ2-7; unclear D gene. V was shortened by 1 base and J by 4 bases, with 11 bases between the two germline ends. Germline CDR1 is GTSNPN and CDR2 is SVGIG (reference sequence). This CDR3 has 13 amino acids. As DNA, the CDR3 is TGTGCCTGGAGTGGAGTTTTCGGTTACGAGCAGTACTTC. It yields the protein CAWSGVFGYEQYF.

The V call is TRBV27, the J call TRBJ2-1; 9 bases are shared with TRBD2. There are 14 residues in the CDR3. J was trimmed by 7 bases and V by 4 bases; bases with no gene match: 5. Germline V gives CDR1 MNHEY, CDR2 SMNVEV (reference sequence). CDR3 bases: TGTGCCAGCAGTTATCGCGGGAGGGTGAATGAGCAGTTCTTC. Encoded protein: CASSYRGRVNEQFF.

The chain has TRBV7-9 and TRBJ2-1, with 9 bases matching TRBD1. The CDR3 consists of 16 residues. Per germline, CDR1 SEHNR and CDR2 FQNEAQ (reference sequence). The J segment lost 7 bases and the V segment lost 5 bases, leaving 12 bases of the junction unmatched. The CDR3 reads CASSPGQGTIENEQFF. The DNA of the CDR3 is TGTGCCAGCAGCCCCGGACAGGGGACCATCGAGAATGAGCAGTTCTTC.

The CDR3 reads CASSPGASTDTQYF. The CDR3 DNA reads as TGCGCCAGCAGCCCGGGGGCTAGCACAGATACGCAGTATTTT. J is TRBJ2-3 and V is TRBV5-1; D could derive from TRBD1 or TRBD2 (6 bases each). V lost 4 bases and J 0 bases, leaving 9 bases between the germline ends. From germline, CDR1 is SGHRS and CDR2 YFSETQ. The CDR3 is 14 residues long. Supplemented by reference TRBV5-1 and TRBJ2-3, the full variable domain reads KAGVTQTPRYLIKTRGQQVTLSCSPISGHRSVSWYQQTPGQGLQFLFEYFSETQRNKGNFPGRFSGRQFSNSRSEMNVSTLELGDSALYLCASSPGASTDTQYFGPGTRLTVL.

The chain uses TRBV11-1 and TRBJ1-4, with 7 nucleotides matching TRBD1. The length of the CDR3 is 13 residues. The V gene end was trimmed by 4 bases and the J gene end by 8 bases; junction bases not matched to a gene: 4. From germline, CDR1 is SGHAT and CDR2 FQDESV (reference sequence). Here the CDR3 reads CASSSRQGEKLFF. In nucleotides, the CDR3 is TGTGCCAGCAGCTCAAGACAGGGCGAAAAACTGTTTTTT.

V is TRBV6-6 and J is TRBJ1-1; unclear D gene. Germline values: CDR1 MNHNY, CDR2 SVGAGI (reference sequence). Trimming shortened V by 11 bases and J by 2 bases, and 15 bases separated the two germline ends. The length of the CDR3 is 13 residues. As DNA, the CDR3 is TGTGCCGGGTCCGACTCCCCCAACACTGAAGCTTTCTTT. Amino acids: CAGSDSPNTEAFF.

V usage is TRBV2 and J usage is TRBJ2-3; TRBD1 aligns across 9 bases. Per germline, CDR1 SNHLY and CDR2 FYNNEI. The ends lost 3 bases at V and 2 bases at J; junction bases unmatched: 6. The length of the CDR3 is 16 residues. The CDR3 spells CASSDRDREPTDTQYF. CDR3 nucleotides: TGTGCCAGCAGTGACCGGGACAGGGAGCCCACAGATACGCAGTATTTT.

The rearrangement joins TRBV4-2 to TRBJ2-3, with TRBD2 as a possible D gene (6 bases). CDR3 length equals 16 residues. Germline CDR1 is LGHNA and CDR2 is YNFKEQ. V lost 3 bases, J lost 5 bases, and 18 bases lay in between. DNA of the CDR3: TGTGCCAGCAGCCACAGTGGGGGGACGGCGAGAGATACGCAGTATTTT. It translates to CASSHSGGTARDTQYF.

J is TRBJ1-2 and V is TRBV5-1; D remains unclear. The CDR3 length is 14 residues. Germline V CDR1 and CDR2: SGHRS, YFSETQ. V lost 0 bases and J 4 bases, leaving 10 bases between the germline ends. CDR3 residues: CASSLGRAGYGYTF. DNA for the CDR3: TGCGCCAGCAGCTTGGGTCGGGCGGGCTATGGCTACACCTTC.